Given below is one T cell receptor (beta chain) in context. This CDR3 region has 14 residues. The V and J ends lost 5 bases and 4 bases respectively, with 14 bases between them. Germline-derived CDR1 and CDR2 are LNHDA and SQIVND (reference sequence). The protocol was immunoSEQ multiplex PCR, while the TCRdb copy is restricted to in-frame clones and leaves out a portion. The repertoire holds tens of thousands of clones, with about 92% as singletons. These data come from a study of T cell changes during pregnancy in multiple sclerosis. Sequencing input: peripheral blood. The rearrangement joins TRBV19 to TRBJ1-2, with D maybe TRBD1 (5 bases). The sequence derives from a female donor with multiple sclerosis, enrolled in a pregnancy study. CDR3 amino acids: CASSLGPGSYGYTF. CDR3 bases: TGTGCCAGTAGTTTGGGTCCAGGGAGCTATGGCTACACCTTC.